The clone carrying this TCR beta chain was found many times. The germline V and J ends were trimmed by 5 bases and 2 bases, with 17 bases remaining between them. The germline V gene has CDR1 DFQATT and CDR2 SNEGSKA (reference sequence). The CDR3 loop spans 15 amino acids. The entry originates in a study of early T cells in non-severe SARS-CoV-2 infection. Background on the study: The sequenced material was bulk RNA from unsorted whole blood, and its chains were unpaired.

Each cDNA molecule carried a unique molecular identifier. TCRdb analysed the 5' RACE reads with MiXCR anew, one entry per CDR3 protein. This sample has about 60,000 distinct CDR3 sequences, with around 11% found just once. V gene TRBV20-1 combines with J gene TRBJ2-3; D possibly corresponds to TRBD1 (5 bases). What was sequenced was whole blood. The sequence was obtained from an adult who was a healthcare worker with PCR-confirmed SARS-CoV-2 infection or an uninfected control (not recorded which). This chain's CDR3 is CSAESVQDPTDTQYF. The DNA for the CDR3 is TGCAGTGCTGAAAGCGTACAGGATCCCACAGATACGCAGTATTTT.